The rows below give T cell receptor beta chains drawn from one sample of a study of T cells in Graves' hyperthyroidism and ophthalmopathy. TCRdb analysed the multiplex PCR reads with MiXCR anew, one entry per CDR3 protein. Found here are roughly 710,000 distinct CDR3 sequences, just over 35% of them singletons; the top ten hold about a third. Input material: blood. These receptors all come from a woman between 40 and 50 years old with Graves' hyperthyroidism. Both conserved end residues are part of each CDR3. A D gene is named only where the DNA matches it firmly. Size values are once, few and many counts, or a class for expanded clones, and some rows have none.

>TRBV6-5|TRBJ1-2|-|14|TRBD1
TGTGCCAGCAGTTACCCGACAGGGGAAAATGGCTACACCTTC
CASSYPTGENGYTF
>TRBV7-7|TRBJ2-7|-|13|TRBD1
TGTGCTAGCAGCTACCGACAGGGGGCCGAGCAGTACTTC
CASSYRQGAEQYF
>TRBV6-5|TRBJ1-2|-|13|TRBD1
TGTGCCGGCAGTTTGGGACAGGGCGATGGCTACACCTTC
CAGSLGQGDGYTF
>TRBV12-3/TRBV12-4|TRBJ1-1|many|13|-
TGTGCCAGCCGGAACAGGGTGAACACTGAAGCTTTCTTT
CASRNRVNTEAFF
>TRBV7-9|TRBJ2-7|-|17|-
TGTGCCAGCAGCTCAGTGGAGGGGCGGGGTCGCTCCTACGAGCAGTACTTC
CASSSVEGRGRSYEQYF
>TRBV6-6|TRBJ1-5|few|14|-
TGTGCCAGCAGTTACTTCCAGGACAATCAGCCCCAGCATTTT
CASSYFQDNQPQHF
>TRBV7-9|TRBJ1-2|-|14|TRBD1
TGTGCCAGCAGCGCACCCTCAGGGGGCAGGGGCTACACCTTC
CASSAPSGGRGYTF
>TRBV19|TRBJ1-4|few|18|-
TGTGCCAGTAGTATATCAGGGTTTAGTTCTTACCCATCTGAAAAACTGTTTTTT
CASSISGFSSYPSEKLFF
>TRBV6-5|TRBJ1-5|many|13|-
TGTGCCAGGGTCGGGACATTCAATCAGCCCCAGCATTTT
CARVGTFNQPQHF
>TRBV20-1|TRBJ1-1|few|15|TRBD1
TGCAGTGCTTCCGGGACAGGGGTATGGAGCACTGAAGCTTTCTTT
CSASGTGVWSTEAFF
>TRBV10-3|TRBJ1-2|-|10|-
TGCGCCATCAGTGCTGAAGGCTACACCTTC
CAISAEGYTF
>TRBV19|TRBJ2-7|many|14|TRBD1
TGTGCCAGTAGTTGGCAGGGGGCGCCGGGCGAGCAGTACTTC
CASSWQGAPGEQYF
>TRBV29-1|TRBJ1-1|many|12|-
TGCAGCGTCACCACTCTGAACACTGAAGCTTTCTTT
CSVTTLNTEAFF
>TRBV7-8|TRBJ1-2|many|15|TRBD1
TGTGCCAGCAGCCCCCTCGGAGGGGGCGACTATGGCTACACCTTC
CASSPLGGGDYGYTF
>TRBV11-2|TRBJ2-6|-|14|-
TGTGCCAGCAGCTTAGAGAGAGGGGCCTACGTCCTGACTTTC
CASSLERGAYVLTF
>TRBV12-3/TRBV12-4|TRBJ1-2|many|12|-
TGTGCCAGCAGTTTCCGTACGTATGGCTACACCTTC
CASSFRTYGYTF
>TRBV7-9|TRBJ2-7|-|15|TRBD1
TGTGCCAGCAGCGCCTGGGACAGCGCACCCTACGAGCAGTACTTC
CASSAWDSAPYEQYF